This TCR beta chain comes out of a study of blood T cell repertoires in COVID-19. This CDR3 is 13 amino acids long. Germline V CDR1 and CDR2: ENHRY, SYGVKD. V shed 2 bases and J shed 9 bases, with 11 bases lying between them. The table came from immunoSEQ multiplex PCR; TCRdb's copy has only in-frame clones and leaves some out. The sample includes over 70,000 clones, about 80% of them seen just once. Material: peripheral blood. The sequence came from a man aged 30 to 39 with COVID-19, enrolled during active disease. The chain combines TRBV10-3 with TRBJ2-1, with D unresolved. CDR3 region: CAISEGAPSEQFF. CDR3 in DNA: TGTGCCATCAGTGAGGGAGCCCCGAGTGAGCAGTTCTTC.